Presented here are 4 T cell receptor beta chains from one specimen sequenced in a study of cytomegalovirus exposure and HLA in healthy donors. 13 Jbeta primers and 60 Vbeta primers were used for the PCR. The assay was immunoSEQ multiplex PCR, and TCRdb's table has in-frame clones only and misses some. Among approximately 87,000 clones listed, about 83% were seen once. Material: PBMCs. These TCRs come from a woman between 18 and 30 years old in good health and CMV-seropositive.

The chain has TRBV6-5 and TRBJ1-4; a possible D gene is TRBD1 (5 bases). The CDR3 length is 15 residues. Trimming pared 6 bases from V and 5 bases from J, leaving 16 bases between. Germline V gene data show CDR1 as MNHEY and CDR2 as SVGAGI. The chain's CDR3 is CASSLSGDENEKLFF. The CDR3 DNA reads TGTGCCAGCAGCTTATCGGGGGATGAAAATGAAAAACTGTTTTTT.

This chain uses TRBV5-1 with TRBJ2-1; 9 bases fit TRBD2. Germline V CDR1 and CDR2: SGHRS, YFSETQ. The CDR3 is 17 amino acids. Losses at the gene ends were 2 bases for V and 7 bases for J; bases not matched to a gene: 13. The CDR3 spells CASSLLMRGGAGNEQFF. CDR3 bases: TGCGCCAGCAGCTTACTGATGCGCGGGGGGGCGGGGAATGAGCAGTTCTTC.

This clone occurred once. This rearrangement joins TRBV25-1 to TRBJ2-2; 7 bases line up with TRBD1. This CDR3 spans 16 amino acids. Trimming removed 3 bases from V and 0 bases from J; junction bases left unmatched: 4. The germline V gene encodes CDR1 MGHDK and CDR2 SYGVNS. DNA of the CDR3: TGTGCCAGCAGTGACCCCGGGACAGCGAACACCGGGGAGCTGTTTTTT. This sequence encodes CASSDPGTANTGELFF.

The chain recombines TRBV30 with TRBJ2-7; 7 bases line up with TRBD1. CDR1 is GTSNPN, CDR2 SVGIG, per germline (reference sequence). The CDR3 totals 13 residues. The J segment lost 5 bases and the V segment lost 0 bases, leaving 4 bases of the junction unmatched. The CDR3: CAWSVTGNDEQYF. CDR3 coding DNA: TGTGCCTGGAGTGTGACAGGGAACGACGAGCAGTACTTC.